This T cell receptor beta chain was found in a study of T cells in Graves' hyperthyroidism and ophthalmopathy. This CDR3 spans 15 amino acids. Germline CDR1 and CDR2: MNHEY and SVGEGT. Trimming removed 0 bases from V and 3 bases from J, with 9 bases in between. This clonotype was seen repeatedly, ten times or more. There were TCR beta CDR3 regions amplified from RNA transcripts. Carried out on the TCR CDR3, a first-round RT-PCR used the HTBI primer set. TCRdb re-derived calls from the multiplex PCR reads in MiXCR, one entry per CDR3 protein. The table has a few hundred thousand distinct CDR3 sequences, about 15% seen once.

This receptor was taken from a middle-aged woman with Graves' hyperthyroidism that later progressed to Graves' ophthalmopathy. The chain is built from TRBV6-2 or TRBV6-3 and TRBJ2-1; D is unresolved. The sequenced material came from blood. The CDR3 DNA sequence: TGTGCCAGCAGTTACTCGAGATCCTACTACAATGAGCAGTTCTTC. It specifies CASSYSRSYYNEQFF.